A single sample gave rise to the 28 T cell receptor beta chains below, sequenced in a study of T cells in Graves' hyperthyroidism and ophthalmopathy. Researchers took RNA transcripts and amplified the TCR beta CDR3 regions from them. The HTBI primer set drove a first-round RT-PCR of the TCR CDR3. MiXCR, applied by TCRdb to the multiplex PCR reads, yields one record per CDR3 protein. Of hundreds of thousands of distinct CDR3 sequences in the sample, around 15% are singletons; the top ten hold approximately 10%. The specimen sequenced was blood. These receptors originate from a woman between 18 and 29 years old with Graves' hyperthyroidism.

This clonotype was seen many times. The rearrangement joins TRBV7-8 to TRBJ1-1; unclear D gene. CDR1 is SGHVS and CDR2 is FQNEAQ in the germline V gene. Trimming took 5 bases from V and 4 from J, leaving 8 bases between them. The CDR3 extends over 12 amino acids. The CDR3 coding sequence is TGTGCCAGCAGCCGGGCGGGCACTGAAGCTTTCTTT. Its translation is CASSRAGTEAFF.

The genes are TRBV27 and TRBJ2-5, with 8 positions matching TRBD2. Germline lookup yields CDR1 MNHEY and CDR2 SMNVEV (reference sequence). The CDR3 length is 15 residues. After removal of 6 bases from V and 7 bases from J, the junction contained 13 bases not matched to a gene. CDR3 coding DNA: TGTGCCAGCAGGGAAGCGGGAGCCCTCCCCGGGACCCAGTACTTC. Its protein is CASREAGALPGTQYF.

This chain links TRBV20-1 with TRBJ2-3; TRBD2 is a possible D gene (6 bases). Germline-derived CDR1 and CDR2 are DFQATT and SNEGSKA (reference sequence). V was trimmed by 5 bases and J by 0 bases, leaving 12 bases between them. The CDR3 covers 14 residues. The CDR3 DNA reads as TGCAGTGCTGGAGCGGGTCCTAGCACAGATACGCAGTATTTT. It yields the protein CSAGAGPSTDTQYF.

The V and J genes are TRBV20-1 and TRBJ2-1, with 13 bases that match TRBD2. With V trimmed by 3 bases and J by 8 bases, 1 base remained unmatched. Germline V CDR1 and CDR2: DFQATT, SNEGSKA (reference sequence). The CDR3 runs 13 residues. The CDR3 nucleotides are TGCAGTGCTAGCGGACTAGCGGGGGATGAGCAGTTCTTC. Residues: CSASGLAGDEQFF.

This clonotype was observed at least ten times. The chain recombines TRBV18 with TRBJ2-5, with D possibly TRBD1 on 6 matching bases. V was shortened by 3 bases and J by 4 bases, with 18 bases between the two germline ends. Germline CDR1 KGHSH, CDR2 LQKENI. This CDR3 contains 16 residues. The CDR3 coding sequence is TGTGCCAGCTCACCCCCCTCAGGGGTTGCGGGAGAGACCCAGTACTTC. As protein: CASSPPSGVAGETQYF. The entire variable domain, with the rest obtained from reference TRBV18 and TRBJ2-5, is as follows: NAGVMQNPRHLVRRRGQEARLRCSPMKGHSHVYWYRQLPEEGLKFMVYLQKENIIDESGMPKERFSAEFPKEGPSILRIQQVVRGDSAAYFCASSPPSGVAGETQYFGPGTRLLVL.

This clonotype was detected only a few times. The V gene is TRBV4-1, the J gene TRBJ2-7; 7 bases are a match to TRBD1. Per the germline V gene, CDR1 is MGHRA and CDR2 is YSYEKL. The junction had 15 bases not matched to a gene; V was cut back by 4 bases and J by 9 bases. This CDR3 is built from 15 residues. The DNA for the CDR3 is TGCGCCAGCAGCCGGTACCGGGACAGCCAACCCAGGCAGTACTTC. Translating gives CASSRYRDSQPRQYF.

Only a few counts were recorded for this clonotype. A read error may explain this, as a much larger clone is one base away. The chain is built from TRBV3-1 and TRBJ1-1, with TRBD1 matching over 8 bases. Trimming removed 4 bases from V and 3 bases from J; junction bases left unmatched: 7. Germline CDR1 reads LGHDT; CDR2 reads YNNKEL (reference sequence). The CDR3 length is 15 residues. CDR3: CASSPDETGDTEAFF. CDR3 nucleotides: TGTGCCAGCAGCCCAGACGAGACAGGGGACACTGAAGCTTTCTTT. Combining the CDR3 with reference TRBV3-1 and TRBJ1-1 gives the whole variable domain DTAVSQTPKYLVTQMGNDKSIKCEQNLGHDTMYWYKQDSKKFLKIMFSYNNKELIINETVPNRFSPKSPDKAHLNLHINSLELGDSAVYFCASSPDETGDTEAFFGQGTRLTVV.

This clonotype came up many times. V and J are TRBV28 and TRBJ1-2; 9 bases fit TRBD1. CDR3 length: 15 residues. Germline V CDR1 and CDR2: MDHEN, SYDVKM. V gave up 3 bases and J gave up 4 bases; unmatched junction bases: 6. CDR3 nucleotides: TGTGCCAGCAGTTTTGAACAGGGGGCCAGCTATGGCTACACCTTC. The encoded protein is CASSFEQGASYGYTF.

This chain links TRBV18 with TRBJ2-1, with 7 bases that match TRBD1. CDR1 KGHSH and CDR2 LQKENI come from the germline V gene. V dropped 2 bases and J dropped 8; count of bases not matched to a gene: 18. The CDR3 runs 18 residues. This CDR3 is CASSPMSEGALTVHEQFF. CDR3 nucleotides: TGTGCCAGCTCACCAATGTCTGAGGGGGCGCTGACTGTCCATGAGCAGTTCTTC.

This sequence joins TRBV6-1 and TRBJ1-5, with 7 bases identical to TRBD1. Germline V gives CDR1 MNHNS, CDR2 SASEGT. This CDR3 contains 15 residues. V trimming: 6 bases; J trimming: 0 bases; junction bases outside the gene matches: 5. CDR3: CASRTDRASNQPQHF. In nucleotides, the CDR3 is TGTGCCAGCAGGACCGACAGGGCTAGCAATCAGCCCCAGCATTTT.

There are many counts of this clonotype. The chain carries TRBV20-1 and TRBJ2-1, with 12 bases aligning to TRBD2. The CDR3 totals 15 residues. With V trimmed by 0 bases and J by 13 bases, 10 bases remained unmatched. Germline V gene lookup returns CDR1 DFQATT and CDR2 SNEGSKA (reference sequence). CDR3 nucleotide sequence: TGCAGTGCTAGAGATTGGTGGCTAGCGGGAGGGCATCAGTTCTTC. Translated: CSARDWWLAGGHQFF.

This clonotype appeared many times. The chain joins TRBV3-1 to TRBJ2-1, with D perhaps matching TRBD2 (6 bases). Germline V lookup: CDR1 LGHDT, CDR2 YNNKEL (reference sequence). The CDR3 contains 14 residues. Trimming pared 4 bases from V and 3 bases from J, leaving 10 bases between. In DNA form, the CDR3 reads TGTGCCAGCAGCCCAGTAGCGGACTACAATGAGCAGTTCTTC. Translation: CASSPVADYNEQFF.

The sample holds many counts of this clonotype. In DNA form, the CDR3 reads TGTGCCTGGAGTCCAGGGAATTCACCCCTCCACTTT. Protein sequence: CAWSPGNSPLHF. J is TRBJ1-6 and V is TRBV30, with D maybe TRBD1 (5 bases). V lost 2 bases, J lost 7 bases, and 6 bases lay in between. This CDR3 has 12 residues. Germline CDR1 GTSNPN, CDR2 SVGIG (reference sequence).

Details on this clonotype: With a much larger clone just one base away, this may be a read error. The V call is TRBV7-2, the J call TRBJ1-4; no definite D call. The CDR3 is 15 amino acids. Germline assignment: CDR1 SGHTA and CDR2 FQGNSA. V lost 4 bases and J lost 6, with 15 bases in between. The CDR3 DNA sequence: TGTGCCAGCAGCTCCCGACGGATTGGAGATGAAAAACTGTTTTTT. Translated: CASSSRRIGDEKLFF.

As for this clonotype: Since a much larger clone is just one base distant, this may be a read error. This CDR3 is missing its conserved last phenylalanine or tryptophan, likely due to a read error. CDR3 protein: CASSLVGQGLGNQPQHS. CDR3 sequence (DNA): TGTGCCAGCAGTTTAGTGGGACAGGGGTTGGGCAATCAGCCCCAGCATTCT. The rearrangement uses TRBV28 and TRBJ1-5; TRBD1 aligns across 10 bases. Germline CDR1 and CDR2: MDHEN and SYDVKM. The CDR3 length is 17 residues. Trimming cost V 2 bases and J 2 bases; bases outside gene matches: 6.

This clonotype has a count of ten or more. The chain recombines TRBV11-2 with TRBJ2-1; D is undetermined. This CDR3 has 12 amino acids. Germline V lookup: CDR1 SGHAT, CDR2 FQNNGV. Trimming stripped 5 bases from V and 6 bases from J, with 8 bases between. The CDR3: CASSRGPNEQFF. In DNA form, the CDR3 reads TGTGCCAGCAGCAGAGGTCCCAATGAGCAGTTCTTC.

This clonotype was seen many times. The chain joins TRBV3-1 to TRBJ2-3; 10 bases line up with TRBD2. From germline, CDR1 is LGHDT and CDR2 YNNKEL (reference sequence). V was pared by 0 bases and J by 5 bases, with 5 bases of the junction left unmatched. The CDR3 has 16 amino acids. The CDR3 sequence: CASSQDLGTSEDTQYF. The CDR3 DNA is TGTGCCAGCAGCCAAGATCTGGGGACTAGCGAAGATACGCAGTATTTT.

The table lists this clonotype with a few counts. The chain is built from TRBV7-2 and TRBJ2-4, with TRBD2 identical over 11 bases. The CDR3 is made up of 18 amino acids. From germline, CDR1 is SGHTA and CDR2 FQGNSA. V trimming: 5 bases; J trimming: 0 bases; junction bases outside the gene matches: 9. The CDR3 sequence: CASSTQVGLAGAKNIQYF. As DNA, the CDR3 is TGTGCCAGCAGCACCCAGGTCGGACTAGCGGGAGCCAAAAACATTCAGTACTTC.

CDR3 nucleotides: TGTGCCATCAAACACAAGAGCACAGATACGCAGTATTTT. Amino acid sequence: CAIKHKSTDTQYF. This rearrangement joins TRBV10-3 to TRBJ2-3; D not certain. With 7 bases removed from V and 0 bases from J, the gap between germline ends came to 8 bases. CDR3 length equals 13 residues. Germline V CDR1 and CDR2: ENHRY, SYGVKD.

This clonotype was counted at least ten times. Compared with germline, one end of the junction differs, possibly owing to a read error. This chain connects TRBV9 to TRBJ2-1; D ambiguous. CDR1 and CDR2 from the germline V gene are SGDLS and YYNGEE. CDR3 length: 15 residues. Here the CDR3 DNA reads TGTGCCAGCAGTGTAGGACCCGGATCCTACAATGAGCAGTTCTTC. This sequence encodes CASSVGPGSYNEQFF.

At least ten counts were recorded for this clonotype. V and J are TRBV20-1 and TRBJ2-3; 8 bases are shared with TRBD2. The trim removed 5 bases at V and 5 bases at J, leaving 21 bases unmatched. Looked up from germline, CDR1 is DFQATT and CDR2 is SNEGSKA (reference sequence). The CDR3 contains 18 residues. The CDR3 is CSAPEGVKSWREVDTQYF. The CDR3 DNA reads as TGCAGTGCTCCCGAGGGGGTAAAAAGTTGGCGGGAGGTAGATACGCAGTATTTT.

This clonotype was picked up many times. The chain couples TRBV20-1 to TRBJ1-2; no reliable D call. Trimming took off 8 bases at V and 7 bases at J, with 11 bases between the two ends. Germline assignment: CDR1 DFQATT and CDR2 SNEGSKA (reference sequence). The CDR3 runs 10 residues. CDR3 coding DNA: TGCAGTATCATGATGGGTGGCTACACCTTC. Translating gives CSIMMGGYTF.

This clonotype was counted ten times or more. The rearrangement joins TRBV18 to TRBJ2-3; D gene uncertain. From germline, CDR1 is KGHSH and CDR2 LQKENI. CDR3 size: 13 residues. V lost 1 base to trimming and J lost 6 bases, with 8 bases between them. This CDR3 reads CASSPRVGDTQYF. Here the CDR3 DNA reads TGTGCCAGCTCACCACGCGTAGGTGATACGCAGTATTTT.

This clonotype was detected only once. The V and J genes are TRBV28 and TRBJ2-7; 7 positions agree with TRBD1. This CDR3 spans 15 amino acids. Germline CDR1 and CDR2: MDHEN and SYDVKM. The J segment lost 2 bases and the V segment lost 3 bases, leaving 7 bases of the junction unmatched. This CDR3 is CASSFGQALPYEQYF. The CDR3 coding sequence is TGTGCCAGCAGTTTTGGACAGGCGCTGCCCTACGAGCAGTACTTC.

Ten or more counts support this clonotype. The chain has TRBV18 and TRBJ1-1; no reliable D call. V lost 3 bases and J 0 bases, leaving 11 bases between the germline ends. Germline V gene lookup returns CDR1 KGHSH and CDR2 LQKENI. The CDR3 totals 15 residues. CDR3 nucleotide sequence: TGTGCCAGCTCACCGGACCAGACGATGAACACTGAAGCTTTCTTT. It yields the protein CASSPDQTMNTEAFF.

This clonotype has ten or more counts. This chain uses TRBV24-1 with TRBJ2-2, with D hard to call. This CDR3 contains 13 residues. In germline, CDR1 is KGHDR, CDR2 SFDVKD. V was shortened by 7 bases and J by 0 bases, with 5 bases between the two germline ends. This chain's CDR3 is CATSRPNTGELFF. CDR3 DNA sequence: TGTGCCACCAGCAGGCCGAACACCGGGGAGCTGTTTTTT.

Ten or more counts support this clonotype. J is TRBJ2-7 and V is TRBV6-1; TRBD2 agrees at 7 bases. The CDR3 runs 13 residues. The V gene's germline CDR1 is MNHNS and CDR2 SASEGT. The ends lost 6 bases at V and 3 bases at J; junction bases unmatched: 5. In DNA form, the CDR3 reads TGTGCCAGCAGGGCGGGAGAAGGCTACGAGCAGTACTTC. Translated, it gives CASRAGEGYEQYF.

This clonotype has just a few counts. This sequence joins TRBV12-3 or TRBV12-4 and TRBJ2-2; 7 bases map to TRBD1. The CDR3 is made up of 16 amino acids. V dropped 5 bases and J dropped 6; count of bases not matched to a gene: 12. The CDR3 bases are TGTGCCAGCAGTGACAGGGATAATCCACCTCCCGGGGAGCTGTTTTTT. This gives the protein CASSDRDNPPPGELFF.